The 12 T cell receptor beta chains below were found in one sample sequenced in a study of cytomegalovirus exposure and HLA in healthy donors. PCR was performed using 60 Vbeta and 13 Jbeta primers. Produced via immunoSEQ multiplex PCR; TCRdb's table is partial and in-frame only. The table lists approximately 87,000 clones, around 86% of them singletons, with less than 4.5% in the top ten. Sequenced sample: PBMCs. The receptors shown here come from an older woman in good health and CMV-seropositive.

V is TRBV19 and J is TRBJ2-1, with 12 bases matching TRBD2. Looked up from germline, CDR1 is LNHDA and CDR2 is SQIVND (reference sequence). The CDR3 covers 16 residues. J lost 5 bases, V lost 1 base, and 3 bases had no gene match. The CDR3 is CASSIVGLAGHNEQFF. The CDR3 DNA reads as TGTGCCAGTAGTATAGTAGGACTAGCGGGGCACAATGAGCAGTTCTTC. Full variable domain (missing parts from reference TRBV19 and TRBJ2-1): DGGITQSPKYLFRKEGQNVTLSCEQNLNHDAMYWYRQDPGQGLRLIYYSQIVNDFQKGDIAEGYSVSREKKESFPLTVTSAQKNPTAFYLCASSIVGLAGHNEQFFGPGTRLTVL.

The J gene is TRBJ1-1, the V gene TRBV9; 7 bases are shared with TRBD1. V shed 3 bases and J 4 bases; nucleotides not matched to a gene: 6. There are 14 residues in the CDR3. The V gene's germline CDR1 is SGDLS and CDR2 YYNGEE. CDR3 amino acids: CASSASDRVTEAFF. Here the CDR3 DNA reads TGTGCCAGCAGCGCCTCCGACAGGGTCACTGAAGCTTTCTTT.

This clone was counted a few times. The V call is TRBV19, the J call TRBJ2-7; TRBD2 might be the D (6 bases). Germline V gene data show CDR1 as LNHDA and CDR2 as SQIVND (reference sequence). The CDR3 is made up of 15 amino acids. The V and J ends lost 6 bases and 3 bases respectively, with 18 bases between them. The CDR3 spells CASSLRAGPYYEQYF. The CDR3 DNA follows: TGTGCCAGTAGCCTAAGAGCGGGCCCTTACTACGAGCAGTACTTC.

This clone is medium-sized within its sample. The chain recombines TRBV28 with TRBJ1-5; perhaps TRBD1 as D (5 bases). CDR3 length: 17 amino acids. Germline V lookup: CDR1 MDHEN, CDR2 SYDVKM. V lost 8 bases to trimming and J lost 6 bases, with 26 bases between them. The CDR3 sequence is CASGEDRDLVNRQPQHF. The DNA of the CDR3 is TGTGCCAGCGGTGAGGACCGGGACTTAGTGAATCGTCAGCCCCAGCATTTT.

The CDR3 region has the DNA TGTGCCAGCCGTGGGACAGCACGGCACGAGCAGTACTTC. Encoded protein: CASRGTARHEQYF. J is TRBJ2-5 and V is TRBV6-5; 7 bases are a match to TRBD1. The end of the DNA fits TRBJ2-7 better, so the J call may be wrong. Germline CDR1 MNHEY, CDR2 SVGAGI. This CDR3 is built from 13 residues.

The chain joins TRBV28 to TRBJ2-1; D is perhaps TRBD1 (5 bases). The CDR3 consists of 16 residues. V shed 3 bases and J shed 0 bases, with 12 bases lying between them. Germline V gene data show CDR1 as MDHEN and CDR2 as SYDVKM. CDR3 bases: TGTGCCAGCAGTTTGCCAGGGTTGGGCTCCTACAATGAGCAGTTCTTC. This encodes CASSLPGLGSYNEQFF.

The chain couples TRBV29-1 to TRBJ2-1; TRBD2 agrees at 15 bases. Germline V gene data show CDR1 as SQVTM and CDR2 as ANQGSEA. The CDR3 loop spans 18 amino acids. The J segment lost 8 bases and the V segment lost 5 bases, leaving 16 bases of the junction unmatched. The CDR3 loop is CSVTYPGLAGGVFDEQFF. In nucleotides, the CDR3 is TGCAGCGTTACCTATCCGGGACTAGCGGGAGGAGTCTTCGATGAGCAGTTCTTC.

In nucleotides, the CDR3 is TGTGCCAGCAGCTTAGCGCAAGGAAAAGGCGGGGGGGAGCAGTACTTC. Its translation is CASSLAQGKGGGEQYF. V and J are TRBV7-9 and TRBJ2-7; 8 bases are a match to TRBD2. The V gene's germline CDR1 is SEHNR and CDR2 FQNEAQ (reference sequence). The CDR3 covers 16 residues. Trimming took 0 bases from V and 7 from J; bases not matched to a gene: 11. The full variable domain, with the rest looked up from reference TRBV7-9 and TRBJ2-7, is DTGVSQNPRHKITKRGQNVTFRCDPISEHNRLYWYRQTLGQGPEFLTYFQNEAQLEKSRLLSDRFSAERPKGSFSTLEIQRTEQGDSAMYLCASSLAQGKGGGEQYFGPGTRLTVT.

Only a few counts were recorded for this clone. The J gene is TRBJ2-7, the V gene TRBV4-1, with 7 bases aligning to TRBD2. The CDR3 spans 14 residues. The V gene end was trimmed by 6 bases and the J gene end by 3 bases; junction bases not matched to a gene: 8. Germline CDR1 is MGHRA and CDR2 is YSYEKL. The CDR3 coding sequence is TGCGCCAGCAGGCGAAGAACTAGCGACTACGAGCAGTACTTC. Translating gives CASRRRTSDYEQYF.

The chain uses TRBV5-4 and TRBJ2-3, with 10 positions matching TRBD2. This CDR3 region has 16 residues. From germline, CDR1 is SGHNT and CDR2 YYREEE (reference sequence). The J segment lost 3 bases and the V segment lost 2 bases, leaving 6 bases of the junction unmatched. The CDR3 DNA sequence: TGTGCCAGCAGCTTAGGACTAGCGGCGAGAACAGATACGCAGTATTTT. This encodes CASSLGLAARTDTQYF.

The chain combines TRBV5-1 with TRBJ1-1, with D perhaps TRBD1 (6 bases). The CDR3 has 15 amino acids. Trimming left V 2 bases short and J 1 base short, with 12 bases between. The germline gives CDR1 SGHRS, CDR2 YFSETQ. CDR3 DNA sequence: TGCGCCAGCAGCTTAGCCGGGACATCGAACACTGAAGCTTTCTTT. It specifies CASSLAGTSNTEAFF.

The V call is TRBV4-2, the J call TRBJ2-1, with TRBD2 as a possible D gene (5 bases). V was trimmed by 5 bases and J by 8 bases, leaving 16 bases between them. CDR3 length equals 14 residues. The germline CDR1 and CDR2 sequences are LGHNA and YNFKEQ. The CDR3 region has the DNA TGTGCCAGCAGCTCCCACCCGGGGAGTGATGAGCAGTTCTTC. Translated: CASSSHPGSDEQFF.